This TCR beta chain originates from a study of CD8+CD57+ T cells in acquired aplastic anemia. Study summary: On average, sorted CD4+ and CD8+ cells gave 3 to 4 ug of DNA.

Study-level findings and limits: Patients and healthy controls showed no significant CD8+ Simpson's diversity difference. Between patients and controls, 25 to 35 CD8+ CDR3 sequences were found in common.

This CDR3 has 17 amino acids. CDR1 and CDR2 (germline): SGHTA, FQGTGA. Trimming shortened V by 5 bases and J by 2 bases, and 22 bases separated the two germline ends. Profiling of TCR beta VDJ combinations and CDR3 sequences used genomic DNA as template. TCRdb re-derived calls from the reads in MiXCR, one entry per CDR3 protein. The table includes 200,000 or so distinct CDR3 sequences, 64% detected once. To note about this clonotype: Its cognate antigen is unknown.

This chain links TRBV7-3 with TRBJ2-7; D may be TRBD1 (6 bases). The receptor's source is a human donor with severe aplastic anemia or a healthy control (not recorded which). The sample taken for sequencing was sorted CD4+, CD8+, or CD8+CD57+ T cells (not recorded which) from PBMCs. The chain's CDR3 is CASSPAGGGYRPYEQYF. The CDR3 nucleotides are TGTGCCAGCAGCCCTGCTGGGGGCGGCTACCGTCCCTACGAGCAGTACTTC.